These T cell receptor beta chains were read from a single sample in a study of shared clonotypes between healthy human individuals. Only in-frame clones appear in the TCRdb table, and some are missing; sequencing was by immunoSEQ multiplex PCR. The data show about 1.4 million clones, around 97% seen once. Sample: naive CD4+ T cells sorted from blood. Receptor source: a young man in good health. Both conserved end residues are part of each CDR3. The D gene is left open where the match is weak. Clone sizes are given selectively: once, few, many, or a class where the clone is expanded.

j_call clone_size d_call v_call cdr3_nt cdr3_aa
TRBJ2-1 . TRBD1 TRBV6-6 TGTGCCAGCACTAGAGAGTCGGGACAGGAGGATGAGCAGTTCTTC CASTRESGQEDEQFF
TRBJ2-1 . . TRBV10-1 TGCGCCAGCAGTGATATTGGGCTCAGCTCCTACAATGAGCAGTTCTTC CASSDIGLSSYNEQFF
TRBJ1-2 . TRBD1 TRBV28 TGTGCCAGCAGTTTTGCCGGGACAGGGGGCGCAAAGTATGGCTACACCTTC CASSFAGTGGAKYGYTF
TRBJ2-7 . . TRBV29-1 TGCAGCGTTGATTCAGCGGGTACTCTAGGCTCCTACGAGCAGTACTTC CSVDSAGTLGSYEQYF
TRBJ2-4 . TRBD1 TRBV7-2 TGTGCCAGCAGCCTCATGGGGACAGAGCATCAGTACTTC CASSLMGTEHQYF
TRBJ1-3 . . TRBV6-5 TGTGCCAGCAGCGTACAGGGTAGCCCTGGAAACACCATATATTTT CASSVQGSPGNTIYF
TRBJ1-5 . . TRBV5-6 TGTGCCAGCAGCCGGACCGGGGGGGGCAATCAGCCCCAGCATTTT CASSRTGGGNQPQHF
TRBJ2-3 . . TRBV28 TGTGCCAGCAGTTCCGTAGTGGGCCCAGGGGATACGCAGTATTTT CASSSVVGPGDTQYF
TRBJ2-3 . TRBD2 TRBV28 TGTGCCAGCAGTCCCACTAGCGGGGTAGCAGATACGCAGTATTTT CASSPTSGVADTQYF
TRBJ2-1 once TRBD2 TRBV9 TGTGCCAGCAGCGGTGGTACCGGGACTATTCCCTACAATGAGCAGTTCTTC CASSGGTGTIPYNEQFF
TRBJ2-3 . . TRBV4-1 TGCGCCAGCAGCCTCCGCGATACGCAGTATTTT CASSLRDTQYF
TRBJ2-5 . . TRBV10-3 TGTGCCTCGGGCGCCGGGGGGCAGACCCAGTACTTC CASGAGGQTQYF
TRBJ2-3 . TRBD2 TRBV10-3 TGTGCCATCAGTGGGGCCGGGGCTAGCGGGAGGGTAGATACGCAGTATTTT CAISGAGASGRVDTQYF
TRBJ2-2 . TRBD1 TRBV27 TGTGCCAGCACCAGGACAGGGGGCTTCGGGGAGCTGTTTTTT CASTRTGGFGELFF
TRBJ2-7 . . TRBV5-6 TGTGCCAGCAGCTTCCTCACGACGGTGACCTACGAGCAGTACTTC CASSFLTTVTYEQYF
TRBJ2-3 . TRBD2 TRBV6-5 TGTGCCAGCCGTTGGGCTAGCGGGTCGGGAGAGCAGTATTTT CASRWASGSGEQYF
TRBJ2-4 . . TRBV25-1 TGTGCCAGCAGTGTCCCAGGCCAAAACATTCAGTACTTC CASSVPGQNIQYF
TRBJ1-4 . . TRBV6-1 TGTGCCAGCAGGCCGGGACTCCGTAATGAAAAACTGTTTTTT CASRPGLRNEKLFF
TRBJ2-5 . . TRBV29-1 TGCAGCGTTTTTCTAGGTGGACGGGAAGAGACCCAGTACTTC CSVFLGGREETQYF
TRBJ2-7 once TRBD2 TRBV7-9 TGTGCCAGCAGCTTAGGCGGGAGGAACGAGCAGTACTTC CASSLGGRNEQYF
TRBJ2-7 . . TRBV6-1 TGTGCCAGCAGTGCCAGACTTCGGGACGAGCAGTACTTC CASSARLRDEQYF
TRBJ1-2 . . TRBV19 TGTGCCAGTGGCCCCTGGACAGCGTATGGCTACACCTTC CASGPWTAYGYTF
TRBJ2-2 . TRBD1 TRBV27 TGTGCCAGCAGTTTGGGACAGGTAGCCGGGGAGCTGTTTTTT CASSLGQVAGELFF
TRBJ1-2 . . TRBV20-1 TGCAGTGCTGGAGGAGGGTATGGCTACACCTTC CSAGGGYGYTF
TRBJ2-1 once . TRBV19 TGTGCCAGTACCCAACCCGCTCTACTAAGAAATGAGCAGTTCTTC CASTQPALLRNEQFF
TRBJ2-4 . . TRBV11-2 TGTGCCAGCAGCTTAGCTTCTGGAGCCAAAAACATTCAGTACTTC CASSLASGAKNIQYF
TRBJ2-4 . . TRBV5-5 TGTGCCAGCAGCCCTCGAGGCAACATTCAGTACTTC CASSPRGNIQYF
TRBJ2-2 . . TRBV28 TGTGCCAGCAGTTTATGGCTTAACACCGGGGAGCTGTTTTTT CASSLWLNTGELFF
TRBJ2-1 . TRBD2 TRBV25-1 TGTGCCAGCAGTGAATCGGGGACTATCGTGAATGAGCAGTTCTTC CASSESGTIVNEQFF
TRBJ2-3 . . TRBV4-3 TGCGCCAGCAGCCAGCCGCCGAGTAATGGCACAGATACGCAGTATTTT CASSQPPSNGTDTQYF
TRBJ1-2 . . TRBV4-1 TGCGCCAGCAGCCAAGACAGGGTAGTGGGAGGCTACACCTTC CASSQDRVVGGYTF
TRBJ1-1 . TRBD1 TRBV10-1 TGCGCCAGCAACAAAAGGTTGGGGACAGGGGTTCTAAAGACTGAAGCTTTCTTT CASNKRLGTGVLKTEAFF
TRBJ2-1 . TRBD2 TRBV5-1 TGCGCCAGCAGCGAAGGGACTAGCGGGAACAATGAGCAGTTCTTC CASSEGTSGNNEQFF
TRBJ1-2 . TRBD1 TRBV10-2 TGCGCCAGCAGTGAAACAGGGGGTGGCTACACCTTC CASSETGGGYTF
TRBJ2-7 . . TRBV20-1 TGCAGTGCTAGGGGACAAAACGAGCAGTACTTC CSARGQNEQYF
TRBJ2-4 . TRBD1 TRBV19 TGTGCCAGTAAGGGCAGGGGGTTTTGGAACATTCAGTACTTC CASKGRGFWNIQYF
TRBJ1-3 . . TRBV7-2 TGTGCCAGCAGCTTAGGCTCAAAGGGCTTCTCTGGAAACACCATATATTTT CASSLGSKGFSGNTIYF
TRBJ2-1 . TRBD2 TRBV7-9 TGTGCCAGCAGCTTCGCGGGAGTTGGGAACAATGAGCAGTTCTTC CASSFAGVGNNEQFF
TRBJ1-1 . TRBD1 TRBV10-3 TGTGCCATCAGCTTGACAGGGACCAACACTGAAGCTTTCTTT CAISLTGTNTEAFF
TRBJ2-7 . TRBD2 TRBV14 TGTGCCAGCAGTACGGGGGGCGAGCAGTACTTC CASSTGGEQYF
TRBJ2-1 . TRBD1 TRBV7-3 TGTGCCAGCAGCCAAAGACAGGGAGACAATGAGCAGTTCTTC CASSQRQGDNEQFF
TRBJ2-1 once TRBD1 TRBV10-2 TGCGCCAGCAGTGATTATGACAGGGCCTACAATGAGCAGTTCTTC CASSDYDRAYNEQFF
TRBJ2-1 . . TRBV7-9 TGTGCCAGCAGCCTACGGTACAATGAGCAGTTCTTC CASSLRYNEQFF
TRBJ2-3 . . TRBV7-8 TGTGCCAGCAGCTTGGTGGCGTACACAGATACGCAGTATTTT CASSLVAYTDTQYF
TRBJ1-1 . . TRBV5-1 TGCGCCAGCAGCTTCCCCCAGGGACCTGGGAACACTGAAGCTTTCTTT CASSFPQGPGNTEAFF
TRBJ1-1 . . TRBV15 TGTGCCACCAGCACCAGGGCCGTGAACACTGAAGCTTTCTTT CATSTRAVNTEAFF
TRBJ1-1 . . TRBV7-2 TGTGCCAGCAGCTTAAGGAATTCCAGAGAAGCTTTCTTT CASSLRNSREAFF
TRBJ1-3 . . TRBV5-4 TGTGCCAGCAGCTTGGTGGAGGGAAGGGGCACCATATATTTT CASSLVEGRGTIYF
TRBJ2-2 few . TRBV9 TGTGCCAGCAGCGCAGCCCTCTGGCGCGACACCGGGGAGCTGTTTTTT CASSAALWRDTGELFF
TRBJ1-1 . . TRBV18 TGTGCCAGCTCACCACTGGAGATGAACACTGAAGCTTTCTTT CASSPLEMNTEAFF
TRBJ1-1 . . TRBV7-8 TGTGCCAGCAGCTTAGGGTCCAGGGCCACTGAAGCTTTCTTT CASSLGSRATEAFF
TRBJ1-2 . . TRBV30 TGTGCCTGGAGTTTTGGAGTCACTAACTATGGCTACACCTTC CAWSFGVTNYGYTF
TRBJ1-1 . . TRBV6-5 TGTGCCAGCAGCCGAGACAGGGAAGCTTTCTTT CASSRDREAFF
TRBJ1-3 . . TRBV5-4 TGTGCCAGCAGCACCGATGGAAACACCATATATTTT CASSTDGNTIYF
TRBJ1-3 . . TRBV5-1 TGCGCCAGCAGCGAGCGGGTGGGGAGCTCTGGAAACACCATATATTTT CASSERVGSSGNTIYF
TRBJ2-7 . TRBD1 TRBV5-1 TGCGCCAGCAGCCCGGGACAGGGCGCGTCGAGCGAGCAGTACTTC CASSPGQGASSEQYF